A single T cell receptor (beta chain) is shown here with its context. The antigen is undetermined. CDR1 and CDR2 from the germline V gene are MNHEY and SVGAGI. The CDR3 covers 14 residues. Trimming pared 0 bases from V and 5 bases from J, leaving 10 bases between. This sample was taken from a study of cytomegalovirus exposure and HLA in healthy donors. PCR used 60 Vbeta primers and 13 Jbeta primers. Repertoires were generated with immunoSEQ multiplex PCR, while TCRdb's copy carries only in-frame clones and drops some. Here the sample spans 150,000 to 200,000 clones, approximately 73% being singletons. Regarding the study as a whole: Apart from CMV serostatus, no immune exposure information was available.

The rearrangement joins TRBV6-5 to TRBJ1-1; D is ambiguous. The source is a young man in good health and CMV-seropositive. What was sequenced was PBMCs. CDR3 coding DNA: TGTGCCAGCAGTTACTCCTTCTTTACTACTGAAGCTTTCTTT. It yields the protein CASSYSFFTTEAFF.